Here is one T cell receptor (beta chain) with its context. Here immunoSEQ multiplex PCR was the method, and the copy in TCRdb shows in-frame clones only, minus some. The sample holds some 150,000 clones, 75% to 80% seen once. The data were taken from a study of blood T cell repertoires in COVID-19. At the level of the study: Researchers got acute and convalescent COVID-19 samples from the United States, Italy and Spain.

This receptor was obtained from a woman between 45 and 60 years old with active or convalescent COVID-19. The sequencing input was peripheral blood.

The DNA of the CDR3 is TGTGCCAGCCCTGGACTAGCGGGGGGTAAAGAGCAGTACTTC. It specifies CASPGLAGGKEQYF. The chain carries TRBV6-5 and TRBJ2-7; 14 nucleotides agree with TRBD2. The V gene's germline CDR1 is MNHEY and CDR2 SVGAGI. Trimming took 8 bases from V and 7 from J; bases not matched to a gene: 7. The CDR3 is 14 residues long.